This T cell receptor beta chain emerged from a study of T cell repertoires in cytomegalovirus infection. As for the study in general: Well-studied HLA-B-restricted CMV epitopes were used in the study alongside recently identified HLA-C-restricted ones. Through public TCR beta signatures, both CMV infection and matching HLA type were indicated.

TCRdb processed the reads anew with MiXCR; each CDR3 protein has one entry. The data hold roughly 920,000 distinct CDR3 sequences, with 30% to 40% observed a single time. Notes on the study in general: There were carriers of CMV plus the relevant HLA, and cumulative public TCR beta family frequency identified them. Ex vivo, HLA-C-restricted CMV-specific TCR beta clonotypes prevailed over the rest of the response.

This clonotype has a count of ten or more. Its target is unknown. V lost 3 bases and J 4 bases, leaving 13 bases between the germline ends. CDR1 and CDR2 (germline): LGHNT, FRNRAP. The CDR3 contains 14 residues. The source was cultured CD8+ T cells from PBMCs, collected from culture after CMV antigen stimulation. The receptor's source is a human donor in good health (CMV status not recorded). Some clones in this sample may be carry-over from other donors' samples. V usage is TRBV12-5 and J usage is TRBJ2-7, with D perhaps matching TRBD1 (5 bases). DNA of the CDR3: TGTGCTAGTGGTTTCACCGGACACCCTTACGAGCAGTACTTC. The encoded protein is CASGFTGHPYEQYF.